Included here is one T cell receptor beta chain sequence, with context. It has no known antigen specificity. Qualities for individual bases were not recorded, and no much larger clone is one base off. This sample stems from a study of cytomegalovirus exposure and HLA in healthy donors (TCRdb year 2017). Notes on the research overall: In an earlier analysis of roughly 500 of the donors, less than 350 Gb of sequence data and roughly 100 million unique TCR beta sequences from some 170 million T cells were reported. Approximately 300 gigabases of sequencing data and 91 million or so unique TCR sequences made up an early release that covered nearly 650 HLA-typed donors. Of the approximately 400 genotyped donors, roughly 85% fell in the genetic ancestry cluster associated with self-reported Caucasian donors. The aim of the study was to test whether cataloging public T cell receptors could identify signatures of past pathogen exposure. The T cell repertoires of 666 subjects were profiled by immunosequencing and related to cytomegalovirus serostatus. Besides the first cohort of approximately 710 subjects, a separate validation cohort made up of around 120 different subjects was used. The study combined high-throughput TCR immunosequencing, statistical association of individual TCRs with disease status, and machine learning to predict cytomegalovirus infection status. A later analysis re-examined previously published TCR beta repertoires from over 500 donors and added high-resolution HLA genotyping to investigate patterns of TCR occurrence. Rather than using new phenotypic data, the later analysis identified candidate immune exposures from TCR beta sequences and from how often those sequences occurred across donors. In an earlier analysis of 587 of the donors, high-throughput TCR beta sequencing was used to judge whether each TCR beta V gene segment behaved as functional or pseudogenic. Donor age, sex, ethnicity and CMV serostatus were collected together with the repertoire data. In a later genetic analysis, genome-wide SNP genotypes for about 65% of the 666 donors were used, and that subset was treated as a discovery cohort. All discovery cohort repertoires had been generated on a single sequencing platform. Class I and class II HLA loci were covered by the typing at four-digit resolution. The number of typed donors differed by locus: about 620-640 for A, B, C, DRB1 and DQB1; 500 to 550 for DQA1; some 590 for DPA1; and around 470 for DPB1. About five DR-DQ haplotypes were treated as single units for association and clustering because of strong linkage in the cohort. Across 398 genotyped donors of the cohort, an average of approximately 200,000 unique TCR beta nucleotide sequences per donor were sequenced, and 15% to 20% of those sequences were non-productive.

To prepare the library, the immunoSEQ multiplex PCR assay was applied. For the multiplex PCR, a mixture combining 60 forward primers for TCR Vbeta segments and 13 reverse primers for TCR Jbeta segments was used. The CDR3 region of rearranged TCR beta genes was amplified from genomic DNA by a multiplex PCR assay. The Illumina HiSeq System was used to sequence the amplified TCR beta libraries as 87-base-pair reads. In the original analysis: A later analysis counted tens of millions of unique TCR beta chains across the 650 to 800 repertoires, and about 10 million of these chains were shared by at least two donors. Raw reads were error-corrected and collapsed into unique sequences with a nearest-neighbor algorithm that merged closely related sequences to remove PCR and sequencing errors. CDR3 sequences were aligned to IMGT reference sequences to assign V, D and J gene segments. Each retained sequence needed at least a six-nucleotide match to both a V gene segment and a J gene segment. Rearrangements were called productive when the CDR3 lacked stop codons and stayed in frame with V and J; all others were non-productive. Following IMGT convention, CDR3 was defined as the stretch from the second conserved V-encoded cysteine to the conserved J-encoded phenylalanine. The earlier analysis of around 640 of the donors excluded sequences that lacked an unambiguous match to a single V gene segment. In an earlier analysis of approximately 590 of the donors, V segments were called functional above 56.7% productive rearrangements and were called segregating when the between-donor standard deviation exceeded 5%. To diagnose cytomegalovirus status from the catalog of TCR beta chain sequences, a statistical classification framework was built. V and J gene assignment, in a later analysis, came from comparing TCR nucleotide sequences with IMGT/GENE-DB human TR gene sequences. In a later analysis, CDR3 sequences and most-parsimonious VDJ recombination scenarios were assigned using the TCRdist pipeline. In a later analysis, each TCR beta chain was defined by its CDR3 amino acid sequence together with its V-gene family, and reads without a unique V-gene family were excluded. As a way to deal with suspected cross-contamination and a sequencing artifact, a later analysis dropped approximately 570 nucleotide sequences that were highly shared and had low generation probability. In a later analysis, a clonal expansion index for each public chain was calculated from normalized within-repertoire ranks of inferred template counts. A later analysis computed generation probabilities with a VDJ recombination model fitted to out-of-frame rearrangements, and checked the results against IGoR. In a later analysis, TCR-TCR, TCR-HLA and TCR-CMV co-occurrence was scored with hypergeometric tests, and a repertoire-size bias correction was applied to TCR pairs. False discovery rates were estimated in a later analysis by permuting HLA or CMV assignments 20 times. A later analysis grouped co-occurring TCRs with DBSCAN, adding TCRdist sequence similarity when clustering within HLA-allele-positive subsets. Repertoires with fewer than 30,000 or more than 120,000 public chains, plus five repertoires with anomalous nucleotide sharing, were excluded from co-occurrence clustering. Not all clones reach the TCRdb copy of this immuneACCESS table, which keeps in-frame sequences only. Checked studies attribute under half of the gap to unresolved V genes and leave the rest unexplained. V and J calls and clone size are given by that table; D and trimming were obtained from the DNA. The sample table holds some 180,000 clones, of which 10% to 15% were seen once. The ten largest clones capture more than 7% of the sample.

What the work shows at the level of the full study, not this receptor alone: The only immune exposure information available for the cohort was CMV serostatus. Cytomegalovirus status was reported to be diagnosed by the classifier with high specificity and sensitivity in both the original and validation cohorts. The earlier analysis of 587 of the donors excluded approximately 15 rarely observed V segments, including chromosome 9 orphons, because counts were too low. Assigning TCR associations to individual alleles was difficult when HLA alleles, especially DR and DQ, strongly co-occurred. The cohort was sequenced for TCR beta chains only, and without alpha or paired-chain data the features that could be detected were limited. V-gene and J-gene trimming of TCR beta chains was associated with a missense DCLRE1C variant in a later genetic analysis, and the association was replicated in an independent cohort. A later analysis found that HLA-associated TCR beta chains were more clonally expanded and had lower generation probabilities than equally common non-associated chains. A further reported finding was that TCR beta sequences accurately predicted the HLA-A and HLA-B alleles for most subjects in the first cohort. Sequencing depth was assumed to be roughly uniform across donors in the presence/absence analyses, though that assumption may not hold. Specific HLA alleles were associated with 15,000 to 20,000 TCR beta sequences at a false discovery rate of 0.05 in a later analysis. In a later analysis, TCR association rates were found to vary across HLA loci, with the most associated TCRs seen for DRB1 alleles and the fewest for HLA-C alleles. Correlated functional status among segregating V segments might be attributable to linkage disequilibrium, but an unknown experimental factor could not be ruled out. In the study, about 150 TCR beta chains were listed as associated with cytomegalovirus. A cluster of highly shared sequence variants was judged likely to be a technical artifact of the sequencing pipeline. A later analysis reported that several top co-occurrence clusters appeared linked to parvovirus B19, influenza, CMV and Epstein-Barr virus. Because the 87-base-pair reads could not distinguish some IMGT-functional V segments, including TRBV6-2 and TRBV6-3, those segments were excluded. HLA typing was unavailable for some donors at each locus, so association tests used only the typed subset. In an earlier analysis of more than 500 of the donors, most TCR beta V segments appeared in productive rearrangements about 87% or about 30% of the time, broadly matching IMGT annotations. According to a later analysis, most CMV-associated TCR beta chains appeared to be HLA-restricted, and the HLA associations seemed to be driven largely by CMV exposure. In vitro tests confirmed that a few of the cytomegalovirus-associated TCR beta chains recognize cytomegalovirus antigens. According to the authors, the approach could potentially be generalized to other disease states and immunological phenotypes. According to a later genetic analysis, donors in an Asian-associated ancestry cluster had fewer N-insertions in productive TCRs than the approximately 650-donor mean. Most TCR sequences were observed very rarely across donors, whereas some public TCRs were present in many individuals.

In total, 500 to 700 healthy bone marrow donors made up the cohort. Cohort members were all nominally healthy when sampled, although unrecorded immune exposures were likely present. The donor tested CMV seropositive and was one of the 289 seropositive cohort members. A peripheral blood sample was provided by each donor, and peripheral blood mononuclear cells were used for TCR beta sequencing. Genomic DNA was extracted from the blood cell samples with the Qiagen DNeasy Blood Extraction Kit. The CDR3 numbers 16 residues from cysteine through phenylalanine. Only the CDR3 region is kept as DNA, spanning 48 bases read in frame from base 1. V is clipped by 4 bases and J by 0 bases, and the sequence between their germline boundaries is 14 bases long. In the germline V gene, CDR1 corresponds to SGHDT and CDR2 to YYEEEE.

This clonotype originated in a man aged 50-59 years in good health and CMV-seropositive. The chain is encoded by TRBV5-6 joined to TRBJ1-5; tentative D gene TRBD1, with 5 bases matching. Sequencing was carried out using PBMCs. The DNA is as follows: TGTGCCAGCAGCCGACAGCTGCTCTATAGCAATCAGCCCCAGCATTTT. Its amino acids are CASSRQLLYSNQPQHF. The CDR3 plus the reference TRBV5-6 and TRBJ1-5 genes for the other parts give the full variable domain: DAGVTQSPTHLIKTRGQQVTLRCSPKSGHDTVSWYQQALGQGPQFIFQYYEEEERQRGNFPDRFSGHQFPNYSSELNVNALLLGDSALYLCASSRQLLYSNQPQHFGDGTRLSIL.